This entry concerns a single T cell receptor (beta chain). The antigen is not known. This sample was included in a study of molecular identifiers for immune sequencing clone quantification. Findings of the study overall: Naive cells had under 1% of molecules in clones above 20 RNA copies, effectors over 99%.

Between 20,000 and 1,000,000 sorted cells, with 10%, 30% or 50% RNA, yielded naive CD8 libraries. Naive CD8 T cells underwent sorting with the CD8+CD4-CCR7+CD45RA+ definition. CDR3 size: 16 residues. With 4 bases clipped from V and 5 bases from J, the junction kept 12 bases outside the gene matches. Germline CDR1 reads SGHTA; CDR2 reads FQGNSA. Each CDR3 protein is one row after TCRdb ran MiXCR on the PCR reads. The profile shows hundreds of thousands of distinct CDR3 sequences, around 25% of them singletons. The V call is TRBV7-2, the J call TRBJ2-7; 9 bases map to TRBD2. Specimen: naive CD8+ T cells from blood, with Jurkat cell RNA spiked in. Subset specified: FACS-sorted CD8+CD4-CCR7+CD45RA+ naive T cells. This sequence originates from a human donor in good health. Some libraries in this study had Jurkat cell RNA spiked in. The CDR3 spells CASSSAPAASGDEQYF. CDR3 nucleotide sequence: TGTGCCAGCAGCTCAGCCCCGGCCGCTAGCGGGGACGAGCAGTACTTC. The full variable domain, rest sourced from reference TRBV7-2 and TRBJ2-7, is GAGVSQSPSNKVTEKGKDVELRCDPISGHTALYWYRQSLGQGLEFLIYFQGNSAPDKSGLPSDRFSAERTGGSVSTLTIQRTQQEDSAVYLCASSSAPAASGDEQYFGPGTRLTVT.